The clone carrying this T cell receptor beta chain was seen more than once but under ten times. Its antigen is undetermined. The CDR3 has 16 amino acids. Germline CDR1 is LGHDT and CDR2 is YNNKEL (reference sequence). The V gene lost 0 bases and the J gene lost 7 bases, with 13 bases spanning the gap. This entry belongs to a study of response to subunit inactivated influenza vaccine. Study-level points and caveats: Each seasonal influenza vaccination recruits few new T cells, the authors suggested.

TCRdb reanalysed the RT-PCR reads using MiXCR and keeps one entry per CDR3 protein. The sample consists of 300,000 to 350,000 distinct CDR3 sequences, around 20% of them appearing once. Sample: PBMCs from blood, taken roughly 20 months after vaccination. The rearrangement links TRBV3-1 to TRBJ1-6; a possible D gene is TRBD1 (5 bases). This clonotype was obtained from a man aged 45-69 years who received an inactivated influenza vaccine. CDR3 DNA: TGTGCCAGCAGCCAAGATGGCGGGGGATTGAATTCACCCCTCCACTTT. It is translated as CASSQDGGGLNSPLHF.